The clone carrying this T cell receptor (beta chain) was counted only a few times. The target antigen is unknown. The germline gene is not matched at one end of the junction; a read error may be the cause. PBMCs were derived from 10 ml fresh peripheral blood. This entry belongs to a study of T cells in Graves' hyperthyroidism and ophthalmopathy. The TCR beta CDR3 regions underwent amplification using RNA transcripts as the source. When the TCR CDR3 underwent first-round RT-PCR, the HTBI primer set was used. TCRdb redid the calling of the multiplex PCR reads with MiXCR, one entry per CDR3 protein. The sample gives just under 750,000 distinct CDR3 sequences, 30% to 40% of which show up once; roughly 30% is in the top ten. Study-level results: Ophthalmopathy was identified by the model a median about seven months ahead of onset.

The CDR3 loop spans 15 amino acids. Germline values: CDR1 KGHDR, CDR2 SFDVKD. The source material was blood. This chain joins TRBV24-1 and TRBJ2-2; D possibly corresponds to TRBD2 (6 bases). This TCR was recovered from a woman in her thirties or forties with Graves' hyperthyroidism. This chain's CDR3 is CATSARWLAGGKLFF. CDR3 in DNA: TGTGCCACCAGTGCGCGTTGGCTAGCCGGCGGGAAGCTGTTTTTT.